This is a list of T cell receptor beta chains from one sample in a study of blood T cell repertoires in COVID-19. The protocol was immunoSEQ multiplex PCR, while the TCRdb copy is restricted to in-frame clones and leaves out a portion. The sample yields about 330,000 clones, about 86% seen once. Sequenced sample: peripheral blood. The receptors come from a woman in her fifties or sixties with acute or convalescent COVID-19. CDR3s include the opening cysteine and the closing phenylalanine or tryptophan. Each record gives: clone size, J gene, D gene, V gene, CDR3 DNA, CDR3 protein. The D gene is left open where the match is weak. Clone size appears in some rows only: once, few, many, or a class for an expanded clone.

size: .; J: TRBJ1-1; D: .; V: TRBV7-9; DNA: TGTGCCAGCATATCCGGGACAAATTCTTACGGAGCTTTCTTT; CDR3: CASISGTNSYGAFF
size: .; J: TRBJ1-2; D: .; V: TRBV7-2; DNA: TGTGCCAGCAGCTTAGTTAGCAGGGAGGATGGCTACACCTTC; CDR3: CASSLVSREDGYTF
size: few; J: TRBJ2-2; D: .; V: TRBV24-1; DNA: TGTGCCACCAGTTATTCAGGGGTTAACACCGGGGAGCTGTTTTTT; CDR3: CATSYSGVNTGELFF
size: .; J: TRBJ2-3; D: TRBD2; V: TRBV20-1; DNA: TGCAGTGCTAGTTTAGGTAGCGGGGCCCTGGATACGCAGTATTTT; CDR3: CSASLGSGALDTQYF
size: few; J: TRBJ1-6; D: .; V: TRBV5-1; DNA: TGCGCCAGCAGCTTGGGCCCCCGGACAGCGAGCTCCTATAATTCACCCCTCCACTTT; CDR3: CASSLGPRTASSYNSPLHF
size: .; J: TRBJ1-5; D: .; V: TRBV18; DNA: TGTGCCAGCTCACCCGAGCTTTATCAGCCCCAGCATTTT; CDR3: CASSPELYQPQHF
size: once; J: TRBJ2-2; D: TRBD1; V: TRBV6-6; DNA: TGTGCCAGCAGTCCACGGACAGGCGGTTTCCCTACGGCCGGGGAGCTGTTTTTT; CDR3: CASSPRTGGFPTAGELFF
size: .; J: TRBJ2-7; D: TRBD1; V: TRBV12-3/TRBV12-4; DNA: TGTGCCAGTACAGGGGTTGACGAGCAGTACTTC; CDR3: CASTGVDEQYF
size: .; J: TRBJ1-1; D: .; V: TRBV9; DNA: TGTGCCAGCAGCGTTAGGGGAGGGCCTTCTGAAGCTTTCTTT; CDR3: CASSVRGGPSEAFF
size: .; J: TRBJ2-4; D: .; V: TRBV4-3; DNA: TGCGCCAGCAGCCAAGAGGGGGCCCCCTCTAGTCTAGCCAAAAACATTCAGTACTTC; CDR3: CASSQEGAPSSLAKNIQYF
size: .; J: TRBJ1-1; D: .; V: TRBV7-9; DNA: TGTGCCAGCTTGTTCGGGGGGAACACTGAAGCTTTCTTT; CDR3: CASLFGGNTEAFF
size: .; J: TRBJ2-3; D: .; V: TRBV9; DNA: TGTGCCAGCAGCGTAAGGGAGATATCTGGGCAGTATTTT; CDR3: CASSVREISGQYF
size: .; J: TRBJ1-1; D: .; V: TRBV9; DNA: TGTGCCAGCAGCTCCCGCCCGGGACACCCCTTGAGGGGTGAAGCTTTCTTT; CDR3: CASSSRPGHPLRGEAFF
size: .; J: TRBJ2-7; D: .; V: TRBV3-1/TRBV3-2; DNA: TGTGCCAGCAGCCGACAAGGGGGAGGGTCCGAGCAGTACTTC; CDR3: CASSRQGGGSEQYF
size: .; J: TRBJ1-3; D: .; V: TRBV9; DNA: TGTGCCAGCAGTGGCAGGGAATTCTCTGGAAACACCATATATTTT; CDR3: CASSGREFSGNTIYF
size: .; J: TRBJ1-6; D: .; V: TRBV5-6; DNA: TGTGCCAGCAGCTCGGTTGACACAAACCGTTCACCCCTCCACTTT; CDR3: CASSSVDTNRSPLHF
size: .; J: TRBJ1-1; D: .; V: TRBV19; DNA: TGTGCCAGTAGTATACTTGCAGAGGGCTGGAACACTGAAGCTTTCTTT; CDR3: CASSILAEGWNTEAFF
size: .; J: TRBJ2-3; D: .; V: TRBV24-1; DNA: TGTGCCACCAGTGATCCTAGCAGCACAGATACGCAGTATTTT; CDR3: CATSDPSSTDTQYF
size: once; J: TRBJ1-3; D: TRBD1; V: TRBV7-2; DNA: TGTGCCAGCAGCTGGGACAGACAGGGAGTAAACACCATATATTTT; CDR3: CASSWDRQGVNTIYF
size: .; J: TRBJ2-1; D: .; V: TRBV5-1; DNA: TGCGCCAGCGGCGTTACTAGCCCCTTCAACAATGAGCAGTTCTTC; CDR3: CASGVTSPFNNEQFF
size: few; J: TRBJ2-2; D: TRBD1; V: TRBV4-1; DNA: TGCGCCAGCAGCCGTGGACAGGGGGTCACCGGGGAGCTGTTTTTT; CDR3: CASSRGQGVTGELFF
size: .; J: TRBJ1-5; D: TRBD1; V: TRBV9; DNA: TGTGCCAGCACCCCGGGACAGGGCTCTAATCAGCCCCAGCATTTT; CDR3: CASTPGQGSNQPQHF
size: once; J: TRBJ1-1; D: .; V: TRBV2; DNA: TGTGCCAGCAGGCAGCGGGGGGCGCCGGAAAGTTTGGAAGCTTTCTTT; CDR3: CASRQRGAPESLEAFF
size: .; J: TRBJ1-3; D: TRBD1; V: TRBV3-1/TRBV3-2; DNA: TGTGCCAGCAGCCAAAACAGGGGGCTTGGAAACACCATATATTTT; CDR3: CASSQNRGLGNTIYF
size: .; J: TRBJ1-6; D: .; V: TRBV6-5; DNA: TGTGCCAGCGCGGGGGACGGCAATAATTCACCCCTCCACTTT; CDR3: CASAGDGNNSPLHF
size: .; J: TRBJ1-5; D: TRBD1; V: TRBV5-6; DNA: TGTGCCAGCAGCTTGTTGGGGCAGGGGGATCAGCCCCAGCATTTT; CDR3: CASSLLGQGDQPQHF
size: .; J: TRBJ1-1; D: TRBD1; V: TRBV19; DNA: TGTGCCAGTAACATCGGACAGGGGGCGAACACTGAAGCTTTCTTT; CDR3: CASNIGQGANTEAFF
size: .; J: TRBJ1-1; D: .; V: TRBV7-9; DNA: TGTGCCAGCAGCTTAGAGGCGGACACTGAAGCTTTCTTT; CDR3: CASSLEADTEAFF
size: .; J: TRBJ1-2; D: .; V: TRBV2; DNA: TGTGCCAGCACCCCCCGGGAAGGCTATGGCTACACCTTC; CDR3: CASTPREGYGYTF
size: .; J: TRBJ2-1; D: TRBD2; V: TRBV5-1; DNA: TGCGCCAGCAGCTGGGAGGGCAGGGATTACAATGAGCAGTTCTTC; CDR3: CASSWEGRDYNEQFF
size: once; J: TRBJ1-2; D: TRBD1; V: TRBV6-1; DNA: TGTGCCAGCAGTGAGACAGGGGCTGGAGGCTACACCTTC; CDR3: CASSETGAGGYTF
size: few; J: TRBJ1-2; D: .; V: TRBV27; DNA: TGTGCCAGCAGTTTTAGCCGGAACTATGGCTACACCTTC; CDR3: CASSFSRNYGYTF
size: .; J: TRBJ2-2; D: .; V: TRBV10-3; DNA: TGTGCCATCAGTGAGCTCTTCACCGGGGAGCTGTTTTTT; CDR3: CAISELFTGELFF
size: few; J: TRBJ1-5; D: TRBD1; V: TRBV2; DNA: TGTGCCAGCAGTCCGGGACAGGGGGATAATCAGCCCCAGCATTTT; CDR3: CASSPGQGDNQPQHF
size: .; J: TRBJ2-1; D: .; V: TRBV5-5; DNA: TGTGCCAGCAGCGGAGACAGGTATCAAGTCCCCTACAATGAGCAGTTCTTC; CDR3: CASSGDRYQVPYNEQFF
size: once; J: TRBJ2-7; D: .; V: TRBV11-3; DNA: TGTGCCAGCAGCTCCGGAGGAGACGCCTACGAGCAGTACTTC; CDR3: CASSSGGDAYEQYF
size: .; J: TRBJ2-1; D: TRBD1; V: TRBV18; DNA: TGTGCCAGCTCACCCAACAGGGGCGAGGAGCAGTTCTTC; CDR3: CASSPNRGEEQFF
size: .; J: TRBJ1-4; D: TRBD1; V: TRBV7-9; DNA: TGTGCCAGCAGCCTGACTGGACAGGGCATTGAAAAACTGTTTTTT; CDR3: CASSLTGQGIEKLFF
size: .; J: TRBJ2-7; D: .; V: TRBV27; DNA: TGTGCCAGCACTTCTAGCTCCTACGAGCAGTACTTC; CDR3: CASTSSSYEQYF
size: .; J: TRBJ2-7; D: .; V: TRBV6-6; DNA: TGTGCCAGCAGTTACTCGCAGGGCTTGGGATCCTACGAGCAGTACTTC; CDR3: CASSYSQGLGSYEQYF
size: .; J: TRBJ1-1; D: .; V: TRBV30; DNA: TGTGCCTGGAGTGATAAGCTTAATGCGGGAACTGAAGCTTTCTTT; CDR3: CAWSDKLNAGTEAFF
size: few; J: TRBJ1-5; D: TRBD1; V: TRBV28; DNA: TGTGCCAGCAGTGGGACAGGCAATCAGCCCCAGCATTTT; CDR3: CASSGTGNQPQHF
size: .; J: TRBJ2-5; D: TRBD2; V: TRBV5-1; DNA: TGCGCCAGCAGCGGAGGCGGGAGGGCAGAGACCCAGTACTTC; CDR3: CASSGGGRAETQYF
size: .; J: TRBJ1-2; D: TRBD1; V: TRBV30; DNA: TGTGCCTGGAGTGTAGTCAGGACAGGCTATGGCTACACCTTC; CDR3: CAWSVVRTGYGYTF
size: once; J: TRBJ2-2; D: .; V: TRBV24-1; DNA: TGTGCCACCAGTGATTACAGGGATACGGGGGAGCTGTTTTTT; CDR3: CATSDYRDTGELFF
size: few; J: TRBJ2-5; D: .; V: TRBV10-1; DNA: TGCGCCAGCCAGCTACAGGGTGAACAGACCCAGTACTTC; CDR3: CASQLQGEQTQYF
size: .; J: TRBJ1-4; D: TRBD1; V: TRBV9; DNA: TGTGCCAGCAGCGTAGGACAGGGTAGGGGTGATGAAAAACTGTTTTTT; CDR3: CASSVGQGRGDEKLFF
size: .; J: TRBJ1-1; D: .; V: TRBV20-1; DNA: TGCAGTGCTAGTGTGGCCACCACGAAGGAAGCTTTCTTT; CDR3: CSASVATTKEAFF
size: .; J: TRBJ1-3; D: TRBD1; V: TRBV5-1; DNA: TGCGCCAGCAGCTTGGACGGGACAGGGCTTGGAAACACCATATATTTT; CDR3: CASSLDGTGLGNTIYF
size: .; J: TRBJ1-1; D: .; V: TRBV19; DNA: TGTGCCAGTAGTAGAGGAGGCCCGGGGACTGAAGCTTTCTTT; CDR3: CASSRGGPGTEAFF
size: .; J: TRBJ2-7; D: TRBD2; V: TRBV19; DNA: TGTGCCAGTAGTATTAGACTAGCGGGACCGTCCGGAAATTTTTACGAGCAGTACTTC; CDR3: CASSIRLAGPSGNFYEQYF
size: once; J: TRBJ2-7; D: .; V: TRBV7-2; DNA: TGTGCCAGCAGCTTAGACGGTAGCGGCGAGCAGTACTTC; CDR3: CASSLDGSGEQYF
size: once; J: TRBJ2-2; D: TRBD2; V: TRBV6-4; DNA: TGTGCCAGCAGTCCCGGGACTAGCGGGAGTATCACCGGGGAGCTGTTTTTT; CDR3: CASSPGTSGSITGELFF